The rows below give T cell receptor beta chains drawn from one sample of a study of T-cell reconstitution after alpha-beta-depleted transplantation in children. TCRdb re-analysed the PCR reads in MiXCR, keeping a single row per CDR3 protein. The repertoire consists of over 300,000 distinct CDR3 sequences, with 10% to 13% occurring once and the leading ten covering around 2.5%. The sequences come from PBMCs from the stem cell graft donor, collected from the stem cell graft. The source is a human donor who donated a stem cell graft to a child with acute lymphoblastic leukemia. The CDR3 runs from the conserved cysteine through the conserved F or W. Each record gives: CDR3 length, D gene, V gene, J gene, clone size, CDR3 DNA, CDR3 protein. D genes are given only for firm matches. Size values are once, few and many counts, or a class for expanded clones, and some rows have none.

len: 18; d_gene: TRBD2; v_gene: TRBV7-6; j_gene: TRBJ2-7; abundance: many; CDR3nt: TGTGCCAGCAGCTTAGGTGCCCTAGATAGCGGGCTGTCGTACGAGCAGTACTTC; CDR3aa: CASSLGALDSGLSYEQYF
len: 15; d_gene: TRBD1; v_gene: TRBV20-1; j_gene: TRBJ2-2; abundance: .; CDR3nt: TGCAGTGCTAAACGGGACAGAAGTTTCACCGGGGAGCTGTTTTTT; CDR3aa: CSAKRDRSFTGELFF
len: 15; d_gene: TRBD2; v_gene: TRBV11-2; j_gene: TRBJ2-2; abundance: few; CDR3nt: TGTGCCAGCAGCTTCGGGACTAGCGGCACCGGGGAGCTGTTTTTT; CDR3aa: CASSFGTSGTGELFF
len: 16; d_gene: .; v_gene: TRBV27; j_gene: TRBJ2-2; abundance: .; CDR3nt: TGTGCCAGCAGTTTATGGCTCCTCGGGCGAACCGGGGAGCTGTTTTTT; CDR3aa: CASSLWLLGRTGELFF
len: 15; d_gene: TRBD2; v_gene: TRBV9; j_gene: TRBJ2-5; abundance: few; CDR3nt: TGTGCCAGCAGCTTCACAGCGGGAGATCAAGAGACCCAGTACTTC; CDR3aa: CASSFTAGDQETQYF
len: 14; d_gene: .; v_gene: TRBV6-1; j_gene: TRBJ2-7; abundance: .; CDR3nt: TGTGCCAGCAGTAACGCGGGGGCTATCTACGAGCAGTACTTC; CDR3aa: CASSNAGAIYEQYF
len: 13; d_gene: .; v_gene: TRBV16; j_gene: TRBJ1-2; abundance: .; CDR3nt: TGTGCCAGCAGCCAATCTAGGCTTAATGGCTACACCTTC; CDR3aa: CASSQSRLNGYTF
len: 17; d_gene: TRBD2; v_gene: TRBV29-1; j_gene: TRBJ2-7; abundance: .; CDR3nt: TGCAGCGTTGTAACTAGCGGGAGGGCATCCCCCTCCTACGAGCAGTACTTC; CDR3aa: CSVVTSGRASPSYEQYF
len: 13; d_gene: .; v_gene: TRBV2; j_gene: TRBJ2-1; abundance: .; CDR3nt: TGTGCCAGCGGGGGCAGCTCCTACAATGAGCAGTTCTTC; CDR3aa: CASGGSSYNEQFF
len: 15; d_gene: .; v_gene: TRBV28; j_gene: TRBJ2-7; abundance: .; CDR3nt: TGTGCCAGCAGTTTCGAACGGGTGGTGTCGTACGAGCAGTACTTC; CDR3aa: CASSFERVVSYEQYF
len: 13; d_gene: .; v_gene: TRBV12-3/TRBV12-4; j_gene: TRBJ1-5; abundance: few; CDR3nt: TGTGCCAGCAGTTTGACCGGGTTCCAGCCCCAGCATTTT; CDR3aa: CASSLTGFQPQHF
len: 18; d_gene: TRBD2; v_gene: TRBV11-2; j_gene: TRBJ2-3; abundance: .; CDR3nt: TGTGCCAGCAGCTTAGATGGGGGCAGCGGGAGAAAAGCAGATACGCAGTATTTT; CDR3aa: CASSLDGGSGRKADTQYF
len: 15; d_gene: TRBD2; v_gene: TRBV5-1; j_gene: TRBJ2-1; abundance: .; CDR3nt: TGCGCCAGCAGTCTCACTAGCGGGGGGACCGGGGAGCAGTTCTTC; CDR3aa: CASSLTSGGTGEQFF
len: 16; d_gene: TRBD2; v_gene: TRBV7-2; j_gene: TRBJ2-5; abundance: .; CDR3nt: TGTGCCAGCAGCCCACTCCCGACTAGCCTTGCGGAGACCCAGTACTTC; CDR3aa: CASSPLPTSLAETQYF
len: 16; d_gene: TRBD2; v_gene: TRBV7-9; j_gene: TRBJ2-1; abundance: .; CDR3nt: TGTGCCAGCAGCTCTATCCTAGCGGGGGGGTACAATGAGCAGTTCTTC; CDR3aa: CASSSILAGGYNEQFF
len: 17; d_gene: TRBD1; v_gene: TRBV11-3; j_gene: TRBJ2-1; abundance: many; CDR3nt: TGTGCCAGCAGCTTAGACTTTGCAGGGGGCAGGACTAATGAGCAGTTCTTC; CDR3aa: CASSLDFAGGRTNEQFF
len: 16; d_gene: .; v_gene: TRBV9; j_gene: TRBJ2-2; abundance: few; CDR3nt: TGTGCCAGCAGCCCTGGCGGGACCGCGAACACCGGGGAGCTGTTTTTT; CDR3aa: CASSPGGTANTGELFF
len: 15; d_gene: .; v_gene: TRBV7-2; j_gene: TRBJ1-1; abundance: .; CDR3nt: TGTGCCAGCAGCTTAGCCACAGGGTTGAACACTGAAGCTTTCTTT; CDR3aa: CASSLATGLNTEAFF
len: 13; d_gene: TRBD1; v_gene: TRBV7-7; j_gene: TRBJ1-1; abundance: .; CDR3nt: TGTGCTAGCAGTACAGGGGAGGGTGCTGAAGCTTTCTTT; CDR3aa: CASSTGEGAEAFF
len: 14; d_gene: TRBD2; v_gene: TRBV7-2; j_gene: TRBJ2-5; abundance: few; CDR3nt: TGTGCCAGCAGAAGAAGCGGGACGCAAGAGACCCAGTACTTC; CDR3aa: CASRRSGTQETQYF
len: 17; d_gene: .; v_gene: TRBV12-3/TRBV12-4; j_gene: TRBJ1-5; abundance: .; CDR3nt: TGTGCCAGCAGTCGGGGCAGGGGTGGAGTAGGCAATCAGCCCCAGCATTTT; CDR3aa: CASSRGRGGVGNQPQHF
len: 16; d_gene: TRBD2; v_gene: TRBV5-6; j_gene: TRBJ2-1; abundance: once; CDR3nt: TGTGCCAGCAGCCCGGCACTAGCGGGAGTGTGGAATGAGCAGTTCTTC; CDR3aa: CASSPALAGVWNEQFF
len: 15; d_gene: TRBD1; v_gene: TRBV20-1; j_gene: TRBJ2-1; abundance: few; CDR3nt: TGCAGTGCTAGAATACCGGGACAGATCTACAATGAGCAGTTCTTC; CDR3aa: CSARIPGQIYNEQFF
len: 14; d_gene: TRBD1; v_gene: TRBV20-1; j_gene: TRBJ2-3; abundance: .; CDR3nt: TGCAGTGCTGGACAGGGGGCTAACACAGATACGCAGTATTTT; CDR3aa: CSAGQGANTDTQYF
len: 16; d_gene: TRBD2; v_gene: TRBV5-1; j_gene: TRBJ2-1; abundance: few; CDR3nt: TGCGCCAGCAGCTTGTATTCGCGGGAGGTTTACAATGAGCAGTTCTTC; CDR3aa: CASSLYSREVYNEQFF
len: 15; d_gene: .; v_gene: TRBV7-2; j_gene: TRBJ2-7; abundance: .; CDR3nt: TGTGCCAGCAGCCCCCGGGCACTTCAAATGTACGAGCAGTACTTC; CDR3aa: CASSPRALQMYEQYF
len: 12; d_gene: .; v_gene: TRBV6-2/TRBV6-3; j_gene: TRBJ2-5; abundance: few; CDR3nt: TGTGCCAGCAGCACTGATATCGAGACCCAGTACTTC; CDR3aa: CASSTDIETQYF
len: 12; d_gene: .; v_gene: TRBV28; j_gene: TRBJ2-7; abundance: many; CDR3nt: TGTGCCAGCAGGGACAGTACGTACGAGCAGTACTTC; CDR3aa: CASRDSTYEQYF
len: 13; d_gene: .; v_gene: TRBV20-1; j_gene: TRBJ2-7; abundance: .; CDR3nt: TGCAGTGCCGGGGACAATCTTGGGGCCGAGCAGTACTTC; CDR3aa: CSAGDNLGAEQYF
len: 14; d_gene: TRBD2; v_gene: TRBV20-1; j_gene: TRBJ2-5; abundance: many; CDR3nt: TGCAGTGCTAGGGGGACTAGCGGGAAGGTGACCCAGTACTTC; CDR3aa: CSARGTSGKVTQYF
len: 15; d_gene: .; v_gene: TRBV12-3/TRBV12-4; j_gene: TRBJ1-4; abundance: .; CDR3nt: TGTGCCAGCAGTTCCCCGACAGGAAATAATGAAAAACTGTTTTTT; CDR3aa: CASSSPTGNNEKLFF
len: 17; d_gene: .; v_gene: TRBV6-5; j_gene: TRBJ2-3; abundance: few; CDR3nt: TGTGCCAGCAGTTACAAAGGACTACCAGACCGCACAGATACGCAGTATTTT; CDR3aa: CASSYKGLPDRTDTQYF
len: 16; d_gene: TRBD1; v_gene: TRBV7-3; j_gene: TRBJ2-2; abundance: many; CDR3nt: TGTGCCAGCAGCTTAATGGGACAGGGTAACACCGGGGAGCTGTTTTTT; CDR3aa: CASSLMGQGNTGELFF
len: 14; d_gene: .; v_gene: TRBV7-9; j_gene: TRBJ1-1; abundance: .; CDR3nt: TGTGCCAGCAGCGCCACAGGGCAGAACACTGAAGCTTTCTTT; CDR3aa: CASSATGQNTEAFF
len: 15; d_gene: .; v_gene: TRBV29-1; j_gene: TRBJ1-1; abundance: .; CDR3nt: TGCAGCGTTGCCCAGGCTCAGATTGGGAACACTGAAGCTTTCTTT; CDR3aa: CSVAQAQIGNTEAFF
len: 16; d_gene: TRBD2; v_gene: TRBV7-9; j_gene: TRBJ2-3; abundance: .; CDR3nt: TGTGCCAGCAGCTCCCGGACTAGCGGGAGTGCAGATACGCAGTATTTT; CDR3aa: CASSSRTSGSADTQYF
len: 14; d_gene: TRBD2; v_gene: TRBV4-3; j_gene: TRBJ2-7; abundance: few; CDR3nt: TGCGCCAGCAGCCAATGGGGACTAGCGGGCGAGCAGTACTTC; CDR3aa: CASSQWGLAGEQYF
len: 16; d_gene: TRBD2; v_gene: TRBV9; j_gene: TRBJ2-1; abundance: few; CDR3nt: TGTGCCAGCAGCGTAATAAGGGCTAGCGGGGGGGATGAGCAGTTCTTC; CDR3aa: CASSVIRASGGDEQFF
len: 18; d_gene: .; v_gene: TRBV9; j_gene: TRBJ2-2; abundance: few; CDR3nt: TGTGCCAGCAGCGTAGCTACTGGGGGCGGGAGTGACACCGGGGAGCTGTTTTTT; CDR3aa: CASSVATGGGSDTGELFF
len: 17; d_gene: .; v_gene: TRBV5-1; j_gene: TRBJ2-2; abundance: few; CDR3nt: TGCGCCAGCAGCTCGGGCGGGTTTAGGACGGTTCCCGGGGAGCTGTTTTTT; CDR3aa: CASSSGGFRTVPGELFF